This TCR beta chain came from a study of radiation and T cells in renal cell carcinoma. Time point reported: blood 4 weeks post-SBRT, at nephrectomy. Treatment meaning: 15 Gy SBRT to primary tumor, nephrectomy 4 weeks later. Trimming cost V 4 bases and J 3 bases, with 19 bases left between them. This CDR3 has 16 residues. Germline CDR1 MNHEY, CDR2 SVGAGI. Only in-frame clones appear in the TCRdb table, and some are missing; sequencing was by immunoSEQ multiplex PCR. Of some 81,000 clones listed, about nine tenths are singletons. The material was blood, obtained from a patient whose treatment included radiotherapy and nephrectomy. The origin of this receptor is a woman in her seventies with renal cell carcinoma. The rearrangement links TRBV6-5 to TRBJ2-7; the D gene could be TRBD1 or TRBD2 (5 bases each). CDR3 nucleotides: TGTGCCAGCAGTTCCGTGCGTAGAGGGGCTAACTACGAGCAGTACTTC. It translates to CASSSVRRGANYEQYF.